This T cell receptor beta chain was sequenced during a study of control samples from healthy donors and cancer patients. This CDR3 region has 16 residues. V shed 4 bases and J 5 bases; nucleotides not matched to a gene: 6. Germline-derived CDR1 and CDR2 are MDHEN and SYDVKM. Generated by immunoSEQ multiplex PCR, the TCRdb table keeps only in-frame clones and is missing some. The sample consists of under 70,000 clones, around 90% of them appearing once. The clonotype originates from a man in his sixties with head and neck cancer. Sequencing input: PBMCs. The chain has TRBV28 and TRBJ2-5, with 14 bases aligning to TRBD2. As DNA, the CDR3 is TGTGCCAGCAGTTACCTGACTAGCGGGAGGGGGGAGACCCAGTACTTC. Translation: CASSYLTSGRGETQYF.